This record looks at one T cell receptor beta chain sequence and its context. Its target is unknown. The data derive from a study of cytomegalovirus exposure and HLA in healthy donors. Notes on the study in general: Exclusion as indistinguishable affected some V segments, including TRBV6-2 and TRBV6-3. Immune exposure was documented only through CMV serostatus.

60 Vbeta and 13 Jbeta primers were used in PCR. Sequenced by immunoSEQ multiplex PCR; TCRdb stores in-frame clones only, minus some. The data contain about 150,000 clones, 80% of them singletons. This CDR3 has 12 residues. The germline V and J ends were trimmed by 4 bases and 8 bases, with 9 bases remaining between them. Germline assignment: CDR1 LGHNT and CDR2 FRNRAP. This chain links TRBV12-5 with TRBJ2-1; unclear D gene. Sequenced: PBMCs. The receptor was isolated from a man between 25 and 39 years old in good health and CMV-seropositive. The CDR3 is CASGSLSHEQFF. CDR3 in DNA: TGTGCTAGTGGTTCCCTGAGCCATGAGCAGTTCTTC.